This is a list of T cell receptor beta chains from one sample in a study of blood T cells in healthy people across ages. A single record per CDR3 protein comes from TCRdb applying MiXCR to the 5' RACE reads. The sample has about 720,000 distinct CDR3 sequences, approximately 21% seen once. The sequencing sample was made of blood. The receptors stem from a man between 70 and 80 years old in good health. The CDR3 runs from the conserved cysteine through the conserved F or W. A D gene is named only where the DNA matches it firmly. The listing skips clone size in some rows; elsewhere it reads once, few, many or a size class.

v_call	d_call	j_call	clone_size	cdr3_nt	cdr3_aa
TRBV13	TRBD2	TRBJ2-1	many	TGTGCCAGCAGTGCAGGGCCTAGCGGGGACCCGCAGACCTACAATGAGCAGTTCTTC	CASSAGPSGDPQTYNEQFF
TRBV5-1	-	TRBJ1-1	-	TGCGCCAGCAGCCCAACGACAGACAACACTGAAGCTTTCTTT	CASSPTTDNTEAFF
TRBV3-1	-	TRBJ2-1	-	TGTGCCAGCAGCCAACTGGGTTCGGAAACCTCCTACAATGAGCAGTTCTTC	CASSQLGSETSYNEQFF
TRBV13	-	TRBJ2-6	-	TGTGCCAGCAGCTATAGGGGGTCTGGGGCCAACGTCCTGACTTTC	CASSYRGSGANVLTF
TRBV20-1	-	TRBJ2-3	few	TGCAGTGCTCGACCCCGACTTGACACAGATACGCAGTATTTT	CSARPRLDTDTQYF
TRBV20-1	-	TRBJ2-1	many	TGCAGTGCTAACCCTAGGGGGGTGGTGTACAATGAGCAGTTCTTC	CSANPRGVVYNEQFF
TRBV6-5	-	TRBJ1-1	-	TGTGCCAGCAGCGCTGGACAGTTCAAAGCTTTCTTT	CASSAGQFKAFF
TRBV18	-	TRBJ2-7	few	TGTGCCAGCTCATTCGACCGGGACACCCTTAGGTACGAGCAGTACTTC	CASSFDRDTLRYEQYF
TRBV6-6	TRBD2	TRBJ2-3	-	TGTGCCGGCTCTAGCGGGGGGGTTGATACGCAGTATTTT	CAGSSGGVDTQYF
TRBV3-1	-	TRBJ1-1	few	TGTGCCAGCAGCCCGCAGGTTTCGGACACTGAAGCTTTCTTT	CASSPQVSDTEAFF
TRBV7-6	-	TRBJ1-1	few	TGTGCCAGCAGCTTAGCCCAGGGCAGGGGCACTGAAGCTTTCTTT	CASSLAQGRGTEAFF
TRBV3-1	-	TRBJ2-7	-	TGTGCCAGCAGCCAGTTGAACGAGCAGTACTTC	CASSQLNEQYF
TRBV5-1	-	TRBJ1-4	many	TGCGCCAGCAGCTTGGGGGCAGTCTCAACTAATGAAAAACTGTTTTTT	CASSLGAVSTNEKLFF
TRBV6-5	TRBD2	TRBJ2-1	few	TGTGCCAGCAGTTACCGGACTAGCGGGAGAGGCCCCTACAATGAGCAGTTCTTC	CASSYRTSGRGPYNEQFF
TRBV2	TRBD1	TRBJ1-1	few	TGTGCCAGCAGTGGGCGGGACAGAAACACTGAAGCTTTCTTT	CASSGRDRNTEAFF
TRBV24-1	TRBD1	TRBJ2-1	few	TGTGCCACCAGTGAGCCCGGACAGGGCGCCAATGAGCAGTTCTTC	CATSEPGQGANEQFF
TRBV3-1	TRBD1	TRBJ2-7	-	TGTGCCAGCAGCCAAGATATTGGGACAGGGAGTCGGAACGAGCAGTACTTC	CASSQDIGTGSRNEQYF
TRBV9	-	TRBJ1-3	few	TGTGCCAGCAGCGTAGAACCTCGTGGAAACACCATATATTTT	CASSVEPRGNTIYF
TRBV24-1	-	TRBJ1-5	-	TGTGCCACCCGACGGGACTCCAATCAGCCCCAGCATTTT	CATRRDSNQPQHF
TRBV28	-	TRBJ2-7	-	TGTGCCAGCAGCTCCGACAGACCCTCCTACGAGCAGTACTTC	CASSSDRPSYEQYF
TRBV7-6	TRBD2	TRBJ2-1	-	TGTGCCAGCAGCTTACAACTAGCGGGGGGGTACAATGAGCAGTTCTTC	CASSLQLAGGYNEQFF
TRBV7-9	TRBD1	TRBJ1-4	many	TGTGCCAGCAGCCCAACAGGGGGCTCTACTAATGAAAAACTGTTTTTT	CASSPTGGSTNEKLFF
TRBV9	-	TRBJ2-7	few	TGTGCCAGCAGCTCGACGTGGGGGCAGTACGAGCAGTACTTC	CASSSTWGQYEQYF
TRBV29-1	TRBD1	TRBJ2-7	-	TGCAGCGCCTCCGGGACAGGTGCCTACGAGCAGTACTTC	CSASGTGAYEQYF
TRBV4-1	TRBD2	TRBJ2-5	-	TGCGCCAGCAGCCTCCTAGCGGGATGGTTCGAGACCCAGTACTTC	CASSLLAGWFETQYF
TRBV12-3/TRBV12-4	-	TRBJ1-1	few	TGTGCCAGCAGCCTCGGGACCTCAACACCTGAAGCTTTCTTT	CASSLGTSTPEAFF
TRBV10-3	TRBD1	TRBJ2-7	-	TGTGCCATCAGACGGGACAGGGCCTACGAGCAGTACTTC	CAIRRDRAYEQYF
TRBV20-1	TRBD1	TRBJ2-7	-	TGCAGTGCTAGTCGCGGCGGGACAGGCTCCTACGAGCAGTACTTC	CSASRGGTGSYEQYF
TRBV20-1	-	TRBJ2-5	-	TGCAGTCCCCCCGGGCTAGCCGAGACCCAGTACTTC	CSPPGLAETQYF
TRBV18	-	TRBJ2-5	-	TGTGCCAGCTCACCCCTCGGGGAAGAGACCCAGTACTTC	CASSPLGEETQYF
TRBV12-3/TRBV12-4	-	TRBJ1-5	-	TGTGCCAGCAGGTTTAGCAGCGGCGGGTATCAGCCCCAGCATTTT	CASRFSSGGYQPQHF
TRBV7-9	TRBD1	TRBJ1-4	few	TGTGCCAGCAGCGTGCCGGGACAGGTGAATGAAAAACTGTTTTTT	CASSVPGQVNEKLFF
TRBV7-2	-	TRBJ2-7	few	TGTGCCAGCAGCTTAGGGCTAGCTCTCTACGAGCAGTACTTC	CASSLGLALYEQYF
TRBV5-4	TRBD1	TRBJ2-2	few	TGTGCCAGCAGCCCCGGGACAGATACCCGGGAGCTGTTTTTT	CASSPGTDTRELFF
TRBV29-1	TRBD1	TRBJ2-5	few	TGCAGCGAGGGGACAGGCGGAGAGACCCGGTACTTC	CSEGTGGETRYF
TRBV7-2	TRBD1	TRBJ1-2	-	TGTGCCAGCAGCGCTTGGGACAGGGTAACAGCGGATGGCTACACCTTC	CASSAWDRVTADGYTF
TRBV28	-	TRBJ2-7	-	TGTGCCAGCAGTTTCCTTTGGGACGAGCAGTACTTC	CASSFLWDEQYF
TRBV30	TRBD2	TRBJ2-2	-	TGTGCCTGGAGTAGACTAGCGGGAGCTGGCGGGGAGCTGTTTTTT	CAWSRLAGAGGELFF
TRBV12-3/TRBV12-4	-	TRBJ1-2	-	TGTGCCAGCAGTCCCCCGGGACGAGCTAACTATGGCTACACCTTC	CASSPPGRANYGYTF
TRBV10-3	TRBD1	TRBJ2-1	few	TGTGCCATCACTGGTTCAGGACAGGGCTACAATGAGCAGTTCTTC	CAITGSGQGYNEQFF
TRBV4-1	TRBD2	TRBJ2-1	many	TGCGCCAGCAGCCAAGAGGGACTAGCGGGAGTTGGCTCCTACAATGAGCAGTTCTTC	CASSQEGLAGVGSYNEQFF
TRBV5-1	-	TRBJ2-7	many	TGCGCCAGCTCCCCTTTTGGGCAGGACGAGCAGTACTTC	CASSPFGQDEQYF
TRBV28	TRBD2	TRBJ2-4	-	TGTGCCAGCAATACGGGGGGTAGCGGGGTTGCCAAAAACATTCAGTACTTC	CASNTGGSGVAKNIQYF
TRBV12-3/TRBV12-4	-	TRBJ1-2	few	TGTGCCAGCAGAAACTCACAGGGTTATGGCTACACCTTC	CASRNSQGYGYTF
TRBV7-2	-	TRBJ1-5	-	TGTGCCAGCAGTCTCACAGGGAGTCATCAGCCCCAGCATTTT	CASSLTGSHQPQHF
TRBV10-3	-	TRBJ2-1	-	TGTGCCATCAGTGACCTAGATAATGAGCAGTTCTTC	CAISDLDNEQFF